This TCR beta chain was captured by sequencing in a study of blood T cell repertoires in COVID-19 (dated by TCRdb to between 2020 and 2021). Notes on the research overall: Collaborator samples came from the United States, Italy and Spain and covered acute and convalescent phases of COVID-19. The material from the prospective study consisted of cDNA or gDNA derived from T cells, B-cell-depleted T cells, or PBMCs. Deeply sampled blood TCRbeta repertoires from subjects exposed to, actively infected with, or recovered from COVID-19 were included in the dataset. The repertoires were released in a freely available public database meant as a resource for research on the immune response to SARS-CoV-2. The samples were drawn from two sources: the first 160 participants of the ongoing ImmuneRACE study, and 1,000 to 1,500 subjects contributed by 6 global collaborators. Sample metadata almost always included a de-identified subject ID, COVID-19 status, age in years and sex. Where HLA class I and class II types were available, the types were taken from metadata supplied by the sample provider, not from assay-based typing. Study-wide conclusions, independent of this receptor: The amount of clinical and demographic metadata varied by source and participant and was provided uncurated.

Cut back by 4 bases and 0 bases, the V and J ends lie 13 bases apart. From cysteine to phenylalanine, the CDR3 is 15 amino acids long. The DNA shown is the 45-base CDR3, in frame from base 1. Sequences SGDLS (CDR1) and YYNGEE (CDR2) are obtained from the germline V gene. The collaborating institutions used their own protocols to collect whole blood in K2EDTA tubes. For TCRbeta analysis, collaborators shipped samples as frozen whole blood, isolated PBMCs, or DNA extracted from either of those sample types. Worth noting for this clone: The target of this receptor is not known. Base qualities are not recorded, but no much larger clone differs from it by a single base.

TCRbeta CDR3 regions were amplified from genomic DNA by means of the immunoSEQ Assay, a bias-controlled multiplex PCR. On the study's bioinformatics: The number of nucleated cells in each sample was estimated from the amplification of reference gene primers within the assay. Sequence reads were collapsed and filtered to measure the absolute abundance of every unique TCRbeta CDR3 rearrangement. Productive Simpson clonality was computed per sample as the square root of Simpson's diversity index over productive rearrangements. Here the immuneACCESS table is served through TCRdb, limited to in-frame sequences with V and J called. Missing clones are a known gap in these copies; in checked studies unresolved V genes cover under half, and the rest lacks a known reason. The V and J calls and clone size were taken over from that table, and D and trimming were inferred from the DNA. The sample table contains about 60,000 clones; only one count was recorded for approximately 85% of them. 15% to 20% of the sample is taken by the ten largest.

The sequence was collected from a human donor in a cohort sampled during active COVID-19. What was sequenced was peripheral blood. In this chain, TRBV9 is recombined with TRBJ1-1, with no D gene named confidently. The DNA sequence reads TGTGCCAGCAGCCCACGACAAGAAATGAACACTGAAGCTTTCTTT. Translated, it reads CASSPRQEMNTEAFF.